These T cell receptor beta chains were read from a single sample in a study of OX40 agonist ivuxolimab in advanced cancers. Repertoires were generated with immunoSEQ multiplex PCR, while TCRdb's copy carries only in-frame clones and drops some. The sample has some 74,000 clones, roughly 90% seen once. The specimen comprised CD4+ or CD8+ T cells sorted from blood, sampled in a trial of the OX40 agonist ivuxolimab. Receptors originate from an adult with an advanced solid tumor such as melanoma, head and neck, liver or kidney cancer. Both conserved end residues are part of each CDR3. A D gene is named only where the DNA matches it firmly.

J	D	V	DNA	CDR3
TRBJ1-5	NA	TRBV5-1	TGCGCCAGCTCTACAGGGACCAATCAGCCCCAGCATTTT	CASSTGTNQPQHF
TRBJ1-1	NA	TRBV9	TGTGCCAGCAGCGTAGGATCTGCAACTGAAGCTTTCTTT	CASSVGSATEAFF
TRBJ2-3	NA	TRBV7-2	TGTGCCAGCAGCTTTAGAGGGTATACGCAGTATTTT	CASSFRGYTQYF
TRBJ2-5	NA	TRBV19	TGTGCCAGTAGTATAAGCATTGCCCAAGAGACCCAGTACTTC	CASSISIAQETQYF
TRBJ2-3	NA	TRBV7-3	TGTGCCAGCAGTCATGGGGGCTTGCCAGTTAGCACAGATACGCAGTATTTT	CASSHGGLPVSTDTQYF
TRBJ2-2	NA	TRBV6-1	TGTGCCAGCACCCTCAGGACTGCGAACACCGGGGAGCTGTTTTTT	CASTLRTANTGELFF
TRBJ2-5	NA	TRBV4-2	TGTGCCAGCAGCCGCCTTTCGGAGACCCAGTACTTC	CASSRLSETQYF
TRBJ2-5	NA	TRBV19	TGTGCCAGTTTTCGTACGGAGTTGGAGACCCAGTACTTC	CASFRTELETQYF
TRBJ2-1	NA	TRBV21-1	TGTGCCAGCAGCAAAGAGTATGCGGGAAGGTACAATGAGCAGTTCTTC	CASSKEYAGRYNEQFF
TRBJ1-1	NA	TRBV14	TGTGCCAGCAGCCAAGATACTGGGGGGCGCTGGGCTTTCTTT	CASSQDTGGRWAFF
TRBJ2-1	TRBD2	TRBV6-5	TGTGCCAGCAGCCTGGGTCAACGGGGGGGGAGAAAGCAGTTCTTC	CASSLGQRGGRKQFF
TRBJ1-6	TRBD1	TRBV7-2	TGTGCCAGCAGCTTAACCAAGACAGGGTCCTATAATTCACCCCTCCACTTT	CASSLTKTGSYNSPLHF
TRBJ1-1	NA	TRBV9	TGTGCCAGCAGCGTAGATCCAGGGGCGGGAACTGAAGCTTTCTTT	CASSVDPGAGTEAFF
TRBJ2-3	NA	TRBV5-4	TGTGCCAGCAGCTTGGAAGGCTCCACAGATACGCAGTATTTT	CASSLEGSTDTQYF